The rows below give T cell receptor beta chains drawn from one sample of a study of T cell responses to AZD1222 COVID-19 vaccine. Sequencing was performed with immunoSEQ multiplex PCR; in TCRdb, only in-frame clones are kept and a portion is missing. The sample contains about 47,000 clones, 80% of which appear only once. Here the sequenced sample was peripheral blood, taken 28 days after the second dose of the MenACWY control vaccine. These receptors all stem from an adult who received the MenACWY meningococcal vaccine as a control. Both conserved end residues are part of each CDR3. D genes are given only for firm matches. For some rows the clone size is stated as once, few or many, or as a class when expanded; others skip it.

size: NA; V: TRBV5-1; D: NA; J: TRBJ2-1; CDR3: CASSLGIAPNEQFF; DNA: TGCGCCAGCAGCTTGGGGATAGCGCCTAATGAGCAGTTCTTC
size: few; V: TRBV15; D: NA; J: TRBJ1-1; CDR3: CATSRTGNTEAFF; DNA: TGTGCCACCAGCAGGACAGGGAACACTGAAGCTTTCTTT
size: NA; V: TRBV2; D: NA; J: TRBJ1-1; CDR3: CASSQPNDSTGTEAFF; DNA: TGTGCCAGCAGTCAACCTAATGACAGTACGGGGACTGAAGCTTTCTTT
size: NA; V: TRBV5-1; D: NA; J: TRBJ1-1; CDR3: CASSLETMNTEAFF; DNA: TGCGCCAGCAGCTTGGAGACCATGAACACTGAAGCTTTCTTT
size: NA; V: TRBV5-5; D: TRBD2; J: TRBJ2-3; CDR3: CASSSSRLTSGRRSDTQYF; DNA: TGTGCCAGCAGCTCTAGCCGACTGACTAGCGGGAGGAGGTCAGATACGCAGTATTTT
size: NA; V: TRBV3-1/TRBV3-2; D: TRBD2; J: TRBJ2-2; CDR3: CASSPLAGGPAGELFF; DNA: TGTGCCAGCAGCCCTCTAGCGGGAGGGCCGGCCGGGGAGCTGTTTTTT
size: NA; V: TRBV11-3; D: TRBD2; J: TRBJ2-2; CDR3: CASSLESAGGFGELFF; DNA: TGTGCCAGCAGCTTAGAATCTGCGGGAGGGTTCGGGGAGCTGTTTTTT
size: NA; V: TRBV5-4; D: NA; J: TRBJ1-2; CDR3: CASVREGAYGYTF; DNA: TGTGCCAGCGTCCGGGAAGGGGCCTATGGCTACACCTTC
size: NA; V: TRBV14; D: NA; J: TRBJ1-2; CDR3: CASSRLGVHLYGYTF; DNA: TGTGCCAGCAGCCGGCTCGGGGTTCACCTTTATGGCTACACCTTC
size: NA; V: TRBV7-9; D: TRBD2; J: TRBJ2-2; CDR3: CASSLAGLATGELFF; DNA: TGTGCCAGCAGCTTAGCAGGACTAGCGACCGGGGAGCTGTTTTTT
size: NA; V: TRBV10-2; D: NA; J: TRBJ1-1; CDR3: CASRGTDEAFF; DNA: TGCGCCAGCAGGGGGACGGATGAAGCTTTCTTT
size: NA; V: TRBV6-1; D: NA; J: TRBJ2-3; CDR3: CASSENPSFPDTQYF; DNA: TGTGCCAGCAGTGAAAATCCCAGTTTTCCAGATACGCAGTATTTT
size: NA; V: TRBV5-5; D: NA; J: TRBJ1-4; CDR3: CASSPTIFMGNEKLFF; DNA: TGTGCCAGCAGCCCTACTATCTTCATGGGGAATGAAAAACTGTTTTTT
size: NA; V: TRBV28; D: NA; J: TRBJ1-2; CDR3: CASRIDHRAHYGYTF; DNA: TGTGCCAGCAGAATTGACCACAGGGCCCACTATGGCTACACCTTC
size: NA; V: TRBV27; D: TRBD2; J: TRBJ2-1; CDR3: CASSLSIAASGGRNEQFF; DNA: TGTGCCAGCAGTTTATCGATCGCAGCTAGCGGGGGGCGAAATGAGCAGTTCTTC
size: NA; V: TRBV5-1; D: NA; J: TRBJ2-7; CDR3: CASSLSGTIYEQYF; DNA: TGCGCCAGCAGCTTATCCGGGACCATCTACGAGCAGTACTTC
size: once; V: TRBV19; D: TRBD2; J: TRBJ2-1; CDR3: CATAAGGLRRYNEQFF; DNA: TGTGCCACCGCAGCGGGAGGACTACGGAGGTACAATGAGCAGTTCTTC